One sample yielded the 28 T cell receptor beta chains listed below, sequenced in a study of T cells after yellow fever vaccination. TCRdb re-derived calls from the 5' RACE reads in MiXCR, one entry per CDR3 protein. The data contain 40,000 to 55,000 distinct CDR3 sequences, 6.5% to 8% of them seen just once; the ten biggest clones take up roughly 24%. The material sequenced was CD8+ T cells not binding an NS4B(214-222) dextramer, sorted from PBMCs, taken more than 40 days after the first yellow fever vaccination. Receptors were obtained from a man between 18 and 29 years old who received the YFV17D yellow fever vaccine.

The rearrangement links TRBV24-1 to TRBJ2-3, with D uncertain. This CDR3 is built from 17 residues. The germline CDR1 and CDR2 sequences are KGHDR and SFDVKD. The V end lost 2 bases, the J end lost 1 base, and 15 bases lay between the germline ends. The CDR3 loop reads CATSDSGLGIGTDTQYF. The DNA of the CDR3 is TGTGCCACCAGTGATTCCGGGCTGGGGATCGGCACAGATACGCAGTATTTT.

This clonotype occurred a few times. The CDR3 reads CSARRGTGFENTGELFF. The CDR3 nucleotides are TGCAGTGCTAGGCGAGGGACAGGGTTCGAGAACACCGGGGAGCTGTTTTTT. The chain carries TRBV20-1 and TRBJ2-2; 9 bases are shared with TRBD1. After removal of 3 bases from V and 1 base from J, the junction contained 9 bases not matched to a gene. Germline V gene data show CDR1 as DFQATT and CDR2 as SNEGSKA (reference sequence). This CDR3 is built from 17 residues.

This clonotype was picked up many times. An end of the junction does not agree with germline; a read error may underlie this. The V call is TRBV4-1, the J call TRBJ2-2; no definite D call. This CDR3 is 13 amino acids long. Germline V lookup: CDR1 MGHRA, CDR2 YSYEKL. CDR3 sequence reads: CASSLLNTGELFF. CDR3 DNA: TGTGCCAGCAGTTTACTGAACACCGGGGAGCTGTTTTTT.

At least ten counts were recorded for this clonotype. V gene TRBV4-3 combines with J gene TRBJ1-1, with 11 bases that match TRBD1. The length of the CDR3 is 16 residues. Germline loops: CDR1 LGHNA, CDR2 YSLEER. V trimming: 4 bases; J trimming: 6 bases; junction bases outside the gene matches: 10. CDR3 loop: CASSRRTGGLVAEAFF. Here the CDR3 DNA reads TGCGCCAGCAGCCGAAGGACAGGGGGCTTAGTCGCTGAAGCTTTCTTT.

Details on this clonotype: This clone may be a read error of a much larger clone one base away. CDR3 protein: CASSYSIGAVDEQFF. Written as DNA, the CDR3 is TGTGCCAGCAGCTACTCTATCGGGGCCGTCGATGAGCAGTTCTTC. The V and J genes are TRBV6-2 or TRBV6-3 and TRBJ2-1, with D perhaps given as TRBD1 or TRBD2 (5 bases each). CDR3 length: 15 residues. The germline CDR1 and CDR2 sequences are MNHEY and SVGEGT.

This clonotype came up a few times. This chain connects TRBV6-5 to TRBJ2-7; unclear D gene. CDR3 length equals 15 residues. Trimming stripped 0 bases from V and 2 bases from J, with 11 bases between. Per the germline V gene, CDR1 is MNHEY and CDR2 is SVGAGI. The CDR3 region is CASSYSPLRPYEQYF. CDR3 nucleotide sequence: TGTGCCAGCAGTTACTCGCCTCTACGACCCTACGAGCAGTACTTC.

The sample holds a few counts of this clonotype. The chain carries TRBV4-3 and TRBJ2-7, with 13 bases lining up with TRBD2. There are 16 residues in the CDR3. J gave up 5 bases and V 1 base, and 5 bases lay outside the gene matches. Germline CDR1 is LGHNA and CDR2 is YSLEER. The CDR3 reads CASSQGEGLAGDEQYF. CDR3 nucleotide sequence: TGCGCCAGCAGCCAAGGGGAAGGACTAGCGGGGGACGAGCAGTACTTC.

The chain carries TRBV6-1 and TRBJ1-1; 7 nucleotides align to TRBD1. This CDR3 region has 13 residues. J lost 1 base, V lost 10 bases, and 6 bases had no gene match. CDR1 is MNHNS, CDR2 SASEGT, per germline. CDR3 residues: CAISTGANTEAFF. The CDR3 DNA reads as TGTGCCATCAGCACAGGGGCGAACACTGAAGCTTTCTTT.

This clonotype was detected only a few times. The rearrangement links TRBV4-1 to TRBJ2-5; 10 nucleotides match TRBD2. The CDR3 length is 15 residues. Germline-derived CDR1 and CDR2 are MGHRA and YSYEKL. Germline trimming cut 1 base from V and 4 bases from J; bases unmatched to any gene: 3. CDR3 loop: CASSQVLAGRETQYF. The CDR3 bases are TGCGCCAGCAGCCAAGTACTAGCGGGGAGAGAGACCCAGTACTTC.

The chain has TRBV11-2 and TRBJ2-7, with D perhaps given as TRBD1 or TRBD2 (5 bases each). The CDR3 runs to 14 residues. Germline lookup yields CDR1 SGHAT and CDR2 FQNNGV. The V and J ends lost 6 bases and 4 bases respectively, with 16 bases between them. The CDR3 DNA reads TGTGCCAGCAGGAGGGACGGGGTCCAGTACGAGCAGTACTTC. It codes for CASRRDGVQYEQYF. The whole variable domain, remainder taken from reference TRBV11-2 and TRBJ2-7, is EAGVAQSPRYKIIEKRQSVAFWCNPISGHATLYWYQQILGQGPKLLIQFQNNGVVDDSQLPKDRFSAERLKGVDSTLKIQPAKLEDSAVYLCASRRDGVQYEQYFGPGTRLTVT.

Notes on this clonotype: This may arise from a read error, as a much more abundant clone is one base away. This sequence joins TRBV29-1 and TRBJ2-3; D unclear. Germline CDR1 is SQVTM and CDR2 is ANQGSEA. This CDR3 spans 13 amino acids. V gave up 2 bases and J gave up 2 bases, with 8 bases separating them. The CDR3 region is CSVEYTNTDTQYF. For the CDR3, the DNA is TGCAGCGTTGAATATACGAACACAGATACGCAGTATTTT.

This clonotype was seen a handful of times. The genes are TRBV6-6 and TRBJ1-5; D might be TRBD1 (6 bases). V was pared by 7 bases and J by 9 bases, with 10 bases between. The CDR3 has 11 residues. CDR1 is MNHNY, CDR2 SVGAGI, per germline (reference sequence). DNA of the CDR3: TGTGCCAGCACCAAGGGGGGGCCCCAGCATTTT. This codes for CASTKGGPQHF.

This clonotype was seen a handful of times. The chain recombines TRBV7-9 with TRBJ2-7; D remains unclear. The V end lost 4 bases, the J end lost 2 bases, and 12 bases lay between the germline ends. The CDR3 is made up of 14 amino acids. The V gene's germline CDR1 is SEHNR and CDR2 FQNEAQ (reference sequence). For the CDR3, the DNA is TGTGCCAGCAGCTGGAGCCTACCCCCCTACGAGCAGTACGTC. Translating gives CASSWSLPPYEQYV.

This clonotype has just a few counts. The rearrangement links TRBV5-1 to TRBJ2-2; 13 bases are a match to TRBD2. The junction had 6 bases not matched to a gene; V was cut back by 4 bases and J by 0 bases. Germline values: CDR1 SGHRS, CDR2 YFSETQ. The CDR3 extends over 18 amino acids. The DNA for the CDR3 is TGCGCCAGCAGCCTCGGACTAGCGGGGGTTTCGAACACCGGGGAGCTGTTTTTT. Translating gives CASSLGLAGVSNTGELFF.

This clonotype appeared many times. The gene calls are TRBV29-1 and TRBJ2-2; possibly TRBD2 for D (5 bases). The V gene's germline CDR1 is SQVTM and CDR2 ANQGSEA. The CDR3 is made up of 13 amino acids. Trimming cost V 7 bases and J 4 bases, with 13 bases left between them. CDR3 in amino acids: CSGRLSSTGELFF. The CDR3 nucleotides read TGCAGCGGTCGACTATCTAGCACCGGGGAGCTGTTTTTT.

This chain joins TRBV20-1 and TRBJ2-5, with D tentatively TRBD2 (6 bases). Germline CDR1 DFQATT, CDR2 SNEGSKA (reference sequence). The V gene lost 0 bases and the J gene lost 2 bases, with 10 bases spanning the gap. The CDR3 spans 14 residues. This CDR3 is CSARDTGEQETQYF. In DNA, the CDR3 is TGCAGTGCTAGAGATACGGGAGAACAAGAGACCCAGTACTTC.

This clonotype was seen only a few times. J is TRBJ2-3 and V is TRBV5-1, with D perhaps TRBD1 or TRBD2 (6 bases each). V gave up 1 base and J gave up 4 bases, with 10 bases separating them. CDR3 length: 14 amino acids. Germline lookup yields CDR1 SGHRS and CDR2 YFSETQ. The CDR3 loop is CASSLRGVADTQYF. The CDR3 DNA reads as TGCGCCAGCAGCTTGAGGGGGGTGGCAGATACGCAGTATTTT.

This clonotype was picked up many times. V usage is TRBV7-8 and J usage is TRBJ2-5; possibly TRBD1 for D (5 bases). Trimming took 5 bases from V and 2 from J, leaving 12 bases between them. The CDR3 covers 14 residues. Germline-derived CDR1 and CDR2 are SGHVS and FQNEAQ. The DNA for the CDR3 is TGTGCCAGCAGCACCACAGGAGCGCAAGAGACCCAGTACTTC. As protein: CASSTTGAQETQYF.

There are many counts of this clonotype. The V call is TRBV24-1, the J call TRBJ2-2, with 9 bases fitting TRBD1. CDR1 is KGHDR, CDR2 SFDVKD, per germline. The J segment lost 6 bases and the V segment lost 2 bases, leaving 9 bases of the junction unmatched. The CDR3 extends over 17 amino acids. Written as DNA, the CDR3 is TGTGCCACCAGTGATTCTACCTGGGACAGGGATTCCGGGGAGCTGTTTTTT. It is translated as CATSDSTWDRDSGELFF.

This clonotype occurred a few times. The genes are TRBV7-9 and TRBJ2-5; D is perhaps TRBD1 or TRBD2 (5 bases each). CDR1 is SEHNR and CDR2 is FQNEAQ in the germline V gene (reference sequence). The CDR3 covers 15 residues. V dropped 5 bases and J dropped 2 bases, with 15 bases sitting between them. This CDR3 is CASSPRGVHQETQYF. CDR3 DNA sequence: TGTGCCAGCAGCCCTCGAGGGGTTCATCAAGAGACCCAGTACTTC.

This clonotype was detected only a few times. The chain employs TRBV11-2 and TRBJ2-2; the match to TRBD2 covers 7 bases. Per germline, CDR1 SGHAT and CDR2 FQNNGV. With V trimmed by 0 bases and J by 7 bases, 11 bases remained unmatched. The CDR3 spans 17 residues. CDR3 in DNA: TGTGCCAGCAGCTTAGATATACCTAGCGGCCTTAGCGGGGAGCTGTTTTTT. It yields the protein CASSLDIPSGLSGELFF.

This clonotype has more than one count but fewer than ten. DNA of the CDR3: TGTGCCATCACCCCCGGACAGGGTTTGTACAATGAGCAGTTCTTC. Translated: CAITPGQGLYNEQFF. The chain links TRBV10-3 to TRBJ2-1; 8 bases fit TRBD1. This CDR3 region has 15 residues. V shed 7 bases, J shed 4 bases, and the junction held 9 bases outside the gene matches. Per germline, CDR1 ENHRY and CDR2 SYGVKD.

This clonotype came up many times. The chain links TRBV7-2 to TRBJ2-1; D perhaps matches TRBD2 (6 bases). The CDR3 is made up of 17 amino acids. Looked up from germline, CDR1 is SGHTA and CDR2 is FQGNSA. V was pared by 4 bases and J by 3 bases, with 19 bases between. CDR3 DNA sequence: TGTGCCAGCAGCTCCATTCCCGGGACTGTCTACTACAATGAGCAGTTCTTC. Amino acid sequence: CASSSIPGTVYYNEQFF.

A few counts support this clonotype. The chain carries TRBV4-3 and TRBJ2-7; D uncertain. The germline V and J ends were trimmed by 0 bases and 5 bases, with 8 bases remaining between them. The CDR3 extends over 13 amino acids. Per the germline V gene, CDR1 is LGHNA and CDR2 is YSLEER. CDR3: CASSQDSQDEQYV. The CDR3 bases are TGCGCCAGCAGCCAAGATAGCCAGGACGAGCAGTACGTC.

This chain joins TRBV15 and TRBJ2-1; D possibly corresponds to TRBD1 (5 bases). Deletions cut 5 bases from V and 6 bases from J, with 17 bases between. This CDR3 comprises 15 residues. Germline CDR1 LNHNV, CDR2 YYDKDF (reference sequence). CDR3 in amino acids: CATSSYMGPSNEQFF. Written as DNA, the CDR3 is TGTGCCACCAGCTCATATATGGGGCCCTCCAATGAGCAGTTCTTC.

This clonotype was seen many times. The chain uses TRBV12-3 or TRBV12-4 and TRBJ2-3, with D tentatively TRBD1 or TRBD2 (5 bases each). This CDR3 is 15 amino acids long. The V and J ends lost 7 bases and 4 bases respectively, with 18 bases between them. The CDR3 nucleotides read TGTGCCAGCACCTTCGGGACCGGGCCGGCAGATACGCAGTATTTT. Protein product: CASTFGTGPADTQYF.

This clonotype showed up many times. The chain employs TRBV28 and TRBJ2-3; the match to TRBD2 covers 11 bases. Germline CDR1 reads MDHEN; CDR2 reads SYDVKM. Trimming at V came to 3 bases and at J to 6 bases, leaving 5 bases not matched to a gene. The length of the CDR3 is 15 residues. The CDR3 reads CASSFLTSGDDTQYF. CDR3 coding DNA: TGTGCCAGCAGTTTTCTGACTAGCGGGGATGATACGCAGTATTTT.

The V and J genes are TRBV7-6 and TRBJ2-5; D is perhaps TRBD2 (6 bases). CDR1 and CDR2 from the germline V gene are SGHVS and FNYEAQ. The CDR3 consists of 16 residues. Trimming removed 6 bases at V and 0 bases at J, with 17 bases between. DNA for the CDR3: TGTGCCAGCAGTCCCGTGGCGGGGCGGTACCAAGAGACCCAGTACTTC. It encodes CASSPVAGRYQETQYF.